The rows below give T cell receptor beta chains drawn from one sample of a study of post-analysis software for immune sequencing data. TCRdb reprocessed the PCR reads via MiXCR and lists one record per CDR3 protein. This sample has roughly 400,000 distinct CDR3 sequences, with less than 40% found just once. Input material: blood. Receptors originate from a girl aged 2-10 years with multiple sclerosis. Each CDR3 is given with its conserved first and last residue. Fields, in order: V gene, D gene, clone size, J gene, CDR3 protein, CDR3 DNA. The D gene is left open where the match is weak. Clone size is not always given. Where it is, it says once, few, many or a class for expanded clones.

TRBV7-3	.	.	TRBJ2-5	CASSPGASLEAETQYF	TGTGCCAGCAGCCCAGGGGCCTCTCTGGAGGCAGAGACCCAGTACTTC
TRBV10-3	.	.	TRBJ2-5	CAIRSSAASQETQYF	TGTGCCATCAGATCCTCGGCAGCCAGCCAAGAGACCCAGTACTTC
TRBV24-1	.	.	TRBJ2-3	CATSLTDTQYF	TGTGCCACCAGTCTTACAGATACGCAGTATTTT
TRBV4-3	.	.	TRBJ1-6	CASSQEYYGYPPLHF	TGCGCCAGCAGCCAAGAATACTATGGGTATCCACCCCTCCACTTT
TRBV20-1	TRBD1	.	TRBJ1-5	CSARTGGLQPQHF	TGCAGTGCGCGGACAGGGGGCCTTCAGCCCCAGCATTTT
TRBV7-2	.	many	TRBJ2-1	CASSLRQGNNEQFF	TGTGCCAGCAGCTTAAGGCAGGGGAACAATGAGCAGTTCTTC
TRBV15	.	few	TRBJ1-6	CATSRVRVYSPLHF	TGTGCCACCAGCAGAGTCCGGGTTTATTCACCCCTCCACTTT
TRBV5-1	.	.	TRBJ1-2	CASSWAQGGYGYTF	TGCGCCAGCAGCTGGGCCCAGGGCGGCTATGGCTACACCTTC
TRBV29-1	TRBD2	few	TRBJ2-5	CSVALRLAIETQYF	TGCAGCGTTGCCCTCAGACTAGCGATAGAGACCCAGTACTTC
TRBV29-1	TRBD2	.	TRBJ2-3	CSVEVIALGSSGRGSLTDTQYF	TGCAGCGTTGAAGTTATCGCCCTAGGGTCTAGCGGGAGGGGGAGCCTAACAGATACGCAGTATTTT
TRBV24-1	TRBD1	.	TRBJ2-1	CATSFGQGPDEQFF	TGTGCCACCAGCTTTGGACAGGGCCCCGATGAGCAGTTCTTC
TRBV7-2	.	.	TRBJ1-1	CASSLNAANTEAFF	TGTGCCAGCAGTTTAAACGCCGCGAACACTGAAGCCTTCTTT
TRBV4-2	.	few	TRBJ2-3	CASSQRPLQDTQYF	TGTGCCAGCAGCCAGCGACCTTTGCAAGATACGCAGTATTTT
TRBV5-1	TRBD1	many	TRBJ2-7	CASSSGTAYEQYF	TGCGCCAGCAGCTCCGGGACAGCCTACGAGCAGTACTTC
TRBV10-2	TRBD1	few	TRBJ2-7	CASSGQGQGGYEQYF	TGCGCCAGCAGTGGGCAGGGACAGGGGGGCTACGAGCAGTACTTC
TRBV12-3/TRBV12-4	.	.	TRBJ2-7	CASSQAVVSSYEQYF	TGTGCCAGCAGCCAAGCGGTGGTGAGCTCCTACGAGCAGTACTTC
TRBV25-1	.	.	TRBJ2-1	CASSRRTSSYNEQFF	TGTGCCAGCAGTCGAAGGACAAGCTCCTACAATGAGCAGTTCTTC
TRBV12-3/TRBV12-4	.	.	TRBJ2-1	CASSILAARPGEQFF	TGTGCCAGCAGTATACTAGCAGCGCGTCCCGGTGAGCAGTTCTTC
TRBV7-9	.	.	TRBJ2-1	CASTSPGPYNEQFF	TGTGCCAGCACCTCCCCGGGCCCCTACAATGAGCAGTTCTTC
TRBV6-5	TRBD2	.	TRBJ2-5	CASIKFGPGLAEGETQYF	TGTGCCAGCATCAAATTCGGTCCGGGACTAGCGGAGGGGGAGACCCAGTACTTC
TRBV3-1	.	few	TRBJ1-2	CASSQDNSNYGYTF	TGTGCCAGCAGCCAAGATAACAGCAACTATGGCTACACCTTC
TRBV28	TRBD1	.	TRBJ1-2	CASRNHRRQGRNGYTF	TGTGCCAGCAGGAATCACAGGCGACAGGGTCGGAATGGCTACACCTTC
TRBV20-1	.	once	TRBJ2-3	CSAKRDTRNTDTQYF	TGCAGTGCTAAAAGGGACACCCGAAACACAGATACGCAGTATTTT
TRBV4-1	TRBD2	.	TRBJ2-1	CASSHLAGNHEQFF	TGCGCCAGCAGCCACCTAGCGGGAAATCATGAGCAGTTCTTC
TRBV29-1	.	.	TRBJ2-6	CSVGAARSGANVLTF	TGCAGCGTGGGAGCAGCACGCTCTGGGGCCAACGTCCTGACTTTC
TRBV20-1	TRBD1	.	TRBJ2-7	CSAGDWTGVHEQYF	TGCAGTGCTGGGGACTGGACAGGGGTCCACGAGCAGTACTTC
TRBV12-3/TRBV12-4	.	.	TRBJ2-2	CASSGYNKLFF	TGTGCCAGCAGCGGGTATAATAAGCTGTTTTTT
TRBV6-5	.	.	TRBJ2-7	CAIFDSREYEQYF	TGTGCCATCTTTGACTCGCGCGAATACGAGCAGTACTTC
TRBV4-1	.	few	TRBJ2-5	CASSQEVQGSETQYF	TGCGCCAGCAGCCAAGAAGTACAGGGATCCGAGACCCAGTACTTC
TRBV24-1	TRBD1	.	TRBJ2-1	CATSDPTGGVNEQFF	TGTGCCACCAGTGACCCGACAGGGGGTGTGAATGAGCAGTTCTTC
TRBV6-2/TRBV6-3	.	few	TRBJ1-4	CASSYRQHNEKLFF	TGTGCCAGCAGTTATCGACAGCATAATGAAAAACTGTTTTTT
TRBV12-3/TRBV12-4	.	.	TRBJ1-6	CASSLQGRDNSPLHF	TGTGCCAGCAGTTTGCAGGGGCGGGATAATTCACCCCTCCACTTT
TRBV29-1	.	many	TRBJ2-1	CSATSGTRWNEQFF	TGCAGCGCTACGTCGGGGACTCGCTGGAATGAGCAGTTCTTC
TRBV29-1	.	few	TRBJ2-1	CSVGAFGRYNEQFF	TGCAGCGTTGGGGCCTTTGGACGGTACAATGAGCAGTTCTTC
TRBV6-4	TRBD2	.	TRBJ2-1	CVSSKTSGTGNEQFF	TGTGTCAGCAGTAAGACTAGCGGAACCGGCAATGAGCAGTTCTTC
TRBV6-5	.	.	TRBJ2-5	CASSNYPIIQETQYF	TGTGCCAGCAGTAACTACCCCATAATACAAGAGACCCAGTACTTC
TRBV20-1	.	.	TRBJ1-5	CSARDRDSNQPQHF	TGCAGTGCTAGAGACAGGGACTCCAATCAGCCCCAGCATTTT
TRBV4-3	.	few	TRBJ2-1	CASSQEDWKEQFF	TGCGCCAGCAGCCAAGAAGACTGGAAGGAGCAGTTCTTC
TRBV7-6	.	.	TRBJ2-7	CASSPGPRGYEQYF	TGTGCCAGCAGCCCAGGACCTAGGGGCTACGAGCAGTACTTC
TRBV11-1	TRBD1	.	TRBJ2-7	CASSLRPGQGSSYEQYF	TGTGCCAGCAGCTTGAGACCGGGACAGGGGAGCTCCTACGAGCAGTACTTC